Listed below are T cell receptor beta chains from one sample, sequenced in a study of blood T cell repertoires in COVID-19. Libraries were prepared by immunoSEQ multiplex PCR; TCRdb keeps only in-frame clonotypes and omits some of them. The repertoire holds 75,000 or so clones, with around 80% as singletons. Input material: peripheral blood. These receptors all stem from a man in his sixties with active or convalescent COVID-19. Each CDR3 is given with its conserved first and last residue. Each record gives: clone size, V gene, D gene, J gene, CDR3 DNA, CDR3 protein. D genes are given only for firm matches. Expanded clones get a size class; other rows say once, few or many, or leave the size out.

>-|TRBV3-1/TRBV3-2|TRBD2|TRBJ2-5
TGTGCCAGCAGCCTGGCGGGGGGAGTAGTTCAAGAGACCCAGTACTTC
CASSLAGGVVQETQYF
>-|TRBV5-8|-|TRBJ1-5
TGTGCCAGCAGCCCGATAGGGGACAACAATCAGCCCCAGCATTTT
CASSPIGDNNQPQHF
>-|TRBV4-1|-|TRBJ1-1
TGCGCCAGCAGCCAACATACGACAGGATACACTGAAGCTTTCTTT
CASSQHTTGYTEAFF
>-|TRBV9|TRBD1|TRBJ1-4
TGTGCCAGCAGCGTCGGGACAGGCGGTGAAAAACTGTTTTTT
CASSVGTGGEKLFF
>-|TRBV3-1/TRBV3-2|-|TRBJ1-3
TGTGCCAGCAGCCAAGAGTCGGCAGGGTCTGGAAACACCATATATTTT
CASSQESAGSGNTIYF
>-|TRBV18|TRBD1|TRBJ1-2
TGTGCCAGCTCACTGTCCGCGGACAGGGCGTATGGCTACACCTTC
CASSLSADRAYGYTF
>few|TRBV6-2/TRBV6-3|-|TRBJ1-1
TGTGCCAGCAGCTACTACAGGGACACTGAAGCTTTCTTT
CASSYYRDTEAFF
>-|TRBV2|-|TRBJ2-6
TGTGCCAGCTCATATCATCACGGTACTGGGGCCAACGTCCTGACTTTC
CASSYHHGTGANVLTF
>-|TRBV4-1|-|TRBJ2-3
TGCGCCAGCAGCCAAGATGGGGCCCGCACAGATACGCAGTATTTT
CASSQDGARTDTQYF
>once|TRBV29-1|-|TRBJ2-2
TGCAGCGTTGATCCCCAGGGCCTCACCGGGGAGCTGTTTTTT
CSVDPQGLTGELFF
>-|TRBV9|TRBD1|TRBJ1-1
TGTGCCAGCAGCGTAGCTAGGACAGGGGAAGCCATCTTT
CASSVARTGEAIF
>-|TRBV29-1|-|TRBJ2-3
TGCAGCGTTGAGCATAGAGCAGGAGATACGCAGTATTTT
CSVEHRAGDTQYF
>-|TRBV10-2|TRBD2|TRBJ2-3
TGCGCCAGCAGTGAGTCTAGCGGGGGGTTTACGCAGTATTTT
CASSESSGGFTQYF
>-|TRBV6-2/TRBV6-3|TRBD1|TRBJ1-5
TGTGCCAGCAGCCCAGGACAGGGGGCTCTTCAGCCCCAGCATTTT
CASSPGQGALQPQHF
>-|TRBV5-1|-|TRBJ2-4
TGCGCCAGCAGCCGGGACCCTACAGGGGCCAAAAACATTCAGTACTTC
CASSRDPTGAKNIQYF
>-|TRBV3-1/TRBV3-2|TRBD1|TRBJ1-1
TGTGCCAGCAGCTTTCGGACAGGGAACACTGAAGCTTTCTTT
CASSFRTGNTEAFF
>-|TRBV19|-|TRBJ2-3
TGTGCCAGTAGGGGTAGTGGAGGGACTTTCACAGATACGCAGTATTTT
CASRGSGGTFTDTQYF
>-|TRBV7-6|-|TRBJ1-5
TGTGCCAGCAGCTTAGTGGCTCTTTCTAGCAATCAGCCCCAGCATTTT
CASSLVALSSNQPQHF
>-|TRBV19|TRBD1|TRBJ2-5
TGTGCCAGTAGTATCACAGGGGTGGGAGAGACCCAGTACTTC
CASSITGVGETQYF
>-|TRBV5-1|-|TRBJ2-7
TGCGCCAGCAGCTTGGAAGCGTACGAGCAGTACTTC
CASSLEAYEQYF
>-|TRBV27|TRBD2|TRBJ2-5
TGTGCCAGCAGGCCGACTCTAGCGGGGGGGATTCAAGAGACCCAGTACTTC
CASRPTLAGGIQETQYF
>-|TRBV7-9|-|TRBJ2-3
TGTGCCAGCAGCTTAGCGCAGCGGACCCGCCCCCTAGATACGCAGTATTTT
CASSLAQRTRPLDTQYF
>-|TRBV6-5|TRBD1|TRBJ1-4
TGTGCCGGAAGGGGGCGCGATGAAAAACTGTTTTTT
CAGRGRDEKLFF
>-|TRBV7-8|-|TRBJ1-1
TGTGCCAGCAGCTTAACTTCGGACAGTAACACTGAAGCTTTCTTT
CASSLTSDSNTEAFF